What follows are 3 T cell receptor beta chains derived from one specimen sequenced in a study of cytomegalovirus exposure and HLA in healthy donors. Here immunoSEQ multiplex PCR was the method, and the copy in TCRdb shows in-frame clones only, minus some. The sample holds approximately 65,000 clones, 96% seen once. Sequenced sample: PBMCs. All receptors come from a young woman in good health and CMV-seropositive.

The rearrangement joins TRBV27 to TRBJ1-5; perhaps TRBD1 as D (6 bases). The CDR3 length is 12 residues. Germline assignment: CDR1 MNHEY and CDR2 SMNVEV (reference sequence). V shed 3 bases and J shed 7 bases, with 7 bases lying between them. Here the CDR3 reads CASSFQGQPQHF. CDR3 nucleotides: TGTGCCAGCAGTTTCCAGGGGCAGCCCCAGCATTTT.

The rearrangement uses TRBV2 and TRBJ1-1, with D uncertain. There are 12 residues in the CDR3. Between the trimmed V and J ends, which lost 3 bases and 7 bases, there was a span of 9 bases. Per germline, CDR1 SNHLY and CDR2 FYNNEI. CDR3 bases: TGTGCCAGCAGTGACTTGGGCAGTGAAGCTTTCTTT. As protein: CASSDLGSEAFF.

The CDR3 loop reads CASSVAGGTGELFF. CDR3 coding DNA: TGTGCCAGCAGCGTAGCGGGTGGCACCGGGGAGCTGTTTTTT. The V and J genes are TRBV9 and TRBJ2-2; D is undetermined. Germline CDR1 SGDLS, CDR2 YYNGEE. This CDR3 comprises 14 residues. Trimming stripped 0 bases from V and 4 bases from J, with 7 bases between. Looking up the rest from reference TRBV9 and TRBJ2-2 gives the full variable domain: DSGVTQTPKHLITATGQRVTLRCSPRSGDLSVYWYQQSLDQGLQFLIQYYNGEERAKGNILERFSAQQFPDLHSELNLSSLELGDSALYFCASSVAGGTGELFFGEGSRLTVL.